What follows describes a single T cell receptor beta chain. Its antigen is as yet unknown. This sample stems from a study of cytomegalovirus exposure and HLA in healthy donors. The V gene lost 4 bases and the J gene lost 0 bases, with 7 bases spanning the gap. This CDR3 spans 14 amino acids. Per the germline V gene, CDR1 is MGHDK and CDR2 is SYGVNS. Overall study findings and caveats: The authors enumerated around 150 TCR beta chains as linked to cytomegalovirus.

This PCR relied on a set of 60 Vbeta primers and 13 Jbeta primers. Sequencing used immunoSEQ multiplex PCR; TCRdb keeps in-frame clones, though not all of them. This sample has approximately 160,000 clones, with 65% to 70% found just once. The sequence came from a woman aged 18 to 35 in good health and CMV-seropositive. The sample comprised PBMCs. The chain carries TRBV25-1 and TRBJ1-5; D not resolved. The CDR3 here is CASSGLHSNQPQHF. The CDR3 region has the DNA TGTGCCAGCAGTGGGCTTCATAGCAATCAGCCCCAGCATTTT.